The TCR beta chain described here comes from a study of regulatory T cells in long-lasting Graves disease. HTBI primers from iRepertoire and Arm-PCR of CDR3 regions yielded the TCR beta libraries. TCRdb re-called the multiplex PCR reads with MiXCR, one entry per CDR3 protein. This sample has about 400,000 distinct CDR3 sequences; 15% to 20% occur once, and the top ten carry just over 20%. CDR3 length equals 16 residues. V was shortened by 4 bases and J by 8 bases, with 21 bases between the two germline ends. Germline V CDR1 and CDR2: MGHDK, SYGVNS. Time point denoted: newly diagnosed GD, antithyroid drugs for less than 3 months. PBMCs were the source of the RNA used for TCR sequencing. Around 9.8 milliliters of peripheral blood were taken and placed in EDTA tubes. As regards this clonotype: What it binds is not known.

General study findings and limits: Small numbers of samples may have cut accuracy. Under persistent disease, TRBV28, TRBJ1-2 and TRBJ2-5 were used preferentially.

The data also belong to a second study, concerning T cells in Graves' hyperthyroidism and ophthalmopathy. That paper states: The HTBI set primed first-round TCR CDR3 RT-PCR.

The source was peripheral blood mononuclear cells (PBMCs), collected at new diagnosis, from a patient treated with antithyroid drugs. The source of this sequence is a woman in her late teens or twenties with Graves disease. The chain employs TRBV25-1 and TRBJ2-1, with D perhaps assigned TRBD1 or TRBD2 (5 bases each). The CDR3 region has the DNA TGTGCCAGCAGTGGGACCGGGACGGGGCTACGAGATGAGCAGTTCTTC. Translated: CASSGTGTGLRDEQFF.